This TCR beta chain was obtained from a study of cytomegalovirus exposure and HLA in healthy donors. PCR employed 60 Vbeta and 13 Jbeta primers. Repertoires were generated with immunoSEQ multiplex PCR, while TCRdb's copy carries only in-frame clones and drops some. The table records around 200,000 clones, approximately 81% of them present only once. Trimming left V 4 bases short and J 1 base short, with 10 bases between. The CDR3 has 15 residues. Germline V lookup: CDR1 MNHNS, CDR2 SASEGT. Notes on this clone: Antigen unknown.

Overall study results and limits: The authors enumerated over 150 TCR beta chains as linked to cytomegalovirus.

This TCR came from a woman aged 45-65 years in good health and CMV-seronegative. Material for sequencing was PBMCs. V is TRBV6-1 and J is TRBJ1-4; D remains unclear. CDR3 loop: CASSVAPGTNEKLFF. The CDR3 coding sequence is TGTGCCAGCAGTGTAGCTCCCGGAACTAATGAAAAACTGTTTTTT.